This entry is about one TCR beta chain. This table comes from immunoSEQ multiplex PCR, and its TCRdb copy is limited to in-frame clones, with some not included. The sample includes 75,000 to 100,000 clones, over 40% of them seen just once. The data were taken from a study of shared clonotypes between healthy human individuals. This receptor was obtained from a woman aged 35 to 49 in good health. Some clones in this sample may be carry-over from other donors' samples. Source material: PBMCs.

The CDR3 loop reads CAWRDNYGYTF. In DNA, the CDR3 is TGTGCCTGGAGGGACAACTATGGCTACACCTTC. J is TRBJ1-2 and V is TRBV30; D is undetermined. Trimming stripped 3 bases from V and 2 bases from J, with 4 bases between. Germline CDR1 and CDR2: GTSNPN and SVGIG (reference sequence). This CDR3 is built from 11 residues.